These 2 T cell receptor beta chains came from one sample sequenced in a study of blood T cell repertoires in COVID-19. Profiling relied on immunoSEQ multiplex PCR, and the TCRdb table lists in-frame clones only, not all of them. Found here are 200,000 to 300,000 clones, 65% to 90% of them singletons; the top ten hold 1.5% to 2%. The sample consisted of peripheral blood. These receptor sequences come from a man between 25 and 39 years old with active or convalescent COVID-19.

The rearrangement links TRBV11-2 to TRBJ2-1, with TRBD1 identical over 8 bases. Germline CDR1 is SGHAT and CDR2 is FQNNGV. V lost 5 bases to trimming and J lost 6 bases; unmatched junction nucleotides: 9. This CDR3 has 15 amino acids. The CDR3 loop reads CASSKDRAGRNEQFF. The CDR3 nucleotides read TGTGCCAGCAGCAAGGACAGGGCCGGGCGCAATGAGCAGTTCTTC.

This chain links TRBV30 with TRBJ2-1; possibly TRBD2 for D (5 bases). The CDR3 spans 15 residues. V lost 4 bases to trimming and J lost 6 bases, with 19 bases between them. The germline CDR1 and CDR2 sequences are GTSNPN and SVGIG (reference sequence). The CDR3 DNA is TGTGCCTGGACAGCGGATGAGGGTATGTCCAATGAGCAGTTCTTC. Amino acids: CAWTADEGMSNEQFF.